Listed below are T cell receptor beta chains from one sample, sequenced in a study of T cells in Graves' hyperthyroidism and ophthalmopathy. TCRdb reanalysed the multiplex PCR reads using MiXCR and keeps one entry per CDR3 protein. The table shows around 520,000 distinct CDR3 sequences, with under 15% occurring only once. Source material: blood. Every receptor here comes from a woman aged 18-29 years with Graves' hyperthyroidism. Both conserved end residues are part of each CDR3. Fields, in order: J gene, D gene, V gene, clone size, CDR3 DNA, CDR3 protein. D genes are given only for firm matches. Part of the rows lack a size; the others show once, few, many or a class for expanded clones.

j_gene: TRBJ2-1
d_gene: -
v_gene: TRBV4-1
abundance: -
CDR3nt: TGCGCCAGCAGCCAAAGGGGGGGGATTTTAGGTGAGCAGTTCTTC
CDR3aa: CASSQRGGILGEQFF

j_gene: TRBJ1-1
d_gene: -
v_gene: TRBV9
abundance: many
CDR3nt: TGTGCCAGCAGCGTAGAAGACACTGAAGCTTTCTTT
CDR3aa: CASSVEDTEAFF

j_gene: TRBJ2-3
d_gene: TRBD2
v_gene: TRBV7-9
abundance: once
CDR3nt: TGTGCCAGCAGCTTGCTGGGTCCCGGGACTAGCGGCACAGATACGCAGTATTTT
CDR3aa: CASSLLGPGTSGTDTQYF

j_gene: TRBJ2-3
d_gene: -
v_gene: TRBV12-3/TRBV12-4
abundance: many
CDR3nt: TGTGCCAGCAGTTTAAACGGGAACCCAGATACGCAGTATTTT
CDR3aa: CASSLNGNPDTQYF

j_gene: TRBJ2-1
d_gene: -
v_gene: TRBV30
abundance: many
CDR3nt: TGTGCCTGGAGTCGGACTACATTTGACGAGCAGTTCTTC
CDR3aa: CAWSRTTFDEQFF

j_gene: TRBJ2-1
d_gene: -
v_gene: TRBV7-9
abundance: few
CDR3nt: TGTGCCAGCAGGCCCCGGGAATCGGGCTACAATGAGCAGTTCTTC
CDR3aa: CASRPRESGYNEQFF

j_gene: TRBJ2-2
d_gene: TRBD2
v_gene: TRBV28
abundance: many
CDR3nt: TGTGCCATCCACAGCGGGAGCGTCGACACCGGGGAGCTGTTTTTT
CDR3aa: CAIHSGSVDTGELFF

j_gene: TRBJ2-5
d_gene: -
v_gene: TRBV10-3
abundance: many
CDR3nt: TGTGCCATCAGTTACAGGGACCAAGAGACCCAGTACTTC
CDR3aa: CAISYRDQETQYF

j_gene: TRBJ2-2
d_gene: -
v_gene: TRBV9
abundance: -
CDR3nt: TGTGCCAGCATCCCTCGGGACACCGGGGAGCTGTTTTTT
CDR3aa: CASIPRDTGELFF

j_gene: TRBJ1-2
d_gene: -
v_gene: TRBV6-1
abundance: many
CDR3nt: TGTGCCAGCAGTCCGACCCGACGGGGGGTCTATGGCTACACCTTC
CDR3aa: CASSPTRRGVYGYTF

j_gene: TRBJ1-5
d_gene: -
v_gene: TRBV30
abundance: many
CDR3nt: TGTGCCTGGAGTGTAGCGCTGACCGGTCAGCCCCAGCATTTT
CDR3aa: CAWSVALTGQPQHF

j_gene: TRBJ2-5
d_gene: -
v_gene: TRBV13
abundance: few
CDR3nt: TGTGCCAGCAGCCCCGGGGATGTATGGGCAGGGCAGGAGACCCAGTACTTC
CDR3aa: CASSPGDVWAGQETQYF

j_gene: TRBJ1-5
d_gene: -
v_gene: TRBV6-1
abundance: many
CDR3nt: TGTGCCAGCAGTTATCCCGACACCCGATTACAGCCCCAGCATTTT
CDR3aa: CASSYPDTRLQPQHF

j_gene: TRBJ1-2
d_gene: TRBD1
v_gene: TRBV29-1
abundance: many
CDR3nt: TGCAGCGTTGTGATAGGGGGCGCGTATGGCTACACCTTC
CDR3aa: CSVVIGGAYGYTF

j_gene: TRBJ2-5
d_gene: -
v_gene: TRBV7-2
abundance: many
CDR3nt: TGTGCCAGCAGCTTACAGGTAGCCCGGAGCCAAGAGACCCAGTACTTC
CDR3aa: CASSLQVARSQETQYF

j_gene: TRBJ2-5
d_gene: TRBD1
v_gene: TRBV10-3
abundance: many
CDR3nt: TGTGCCATCAGTCCGGACAGGGCGCAAGAGACCCAGTACTTC
CDR3aa: CAISPDRAQETQYF

j_gene: TRBJ1-1
d_gene: -
v_gene: TRBV3-1
abundance: many
CDR3nt: TGTGCCAGCAGCCAGGGACACTTTGAAGCTTTCTTT
CDR3aa: CASSQGHFEAFF

j_gene: TRBJ2-7
d_gene: -
v_gene: TRBV5-8
abundance: many
CDR3nt: TGTGCCAGCAGCCGGGACGGCTACGAGCAGTACTTC
CDR3aa: CASSRDGYEQYF